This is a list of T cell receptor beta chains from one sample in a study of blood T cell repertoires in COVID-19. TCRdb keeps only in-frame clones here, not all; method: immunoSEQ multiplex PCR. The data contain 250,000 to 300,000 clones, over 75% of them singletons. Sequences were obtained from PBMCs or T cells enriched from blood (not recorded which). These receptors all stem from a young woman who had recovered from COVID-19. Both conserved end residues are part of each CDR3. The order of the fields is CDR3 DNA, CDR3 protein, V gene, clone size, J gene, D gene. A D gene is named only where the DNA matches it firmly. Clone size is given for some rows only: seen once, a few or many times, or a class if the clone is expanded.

CDR3nt: TGTGCCACCAGCACGCGACAGAGGATAAATGAAAAACTGTTTTTT
CDR3aa: CATSTRQRINEKLFF
v_gene: TRBV15
abundance: -
j_gene: TRBJ1-4
d_gene: -

CDR3nt: TGTGCCAGCAGTTTCTCCGCCAGGGGGCCTGGCTACACCTTC
CDR3aa: CASSFSARGPGYTF
v_gene: TRBV28
abundance: once
j_gene: TRBJ1-2
d_gene: TRBD1

CDR3nt: TGTGCCAGTAGTATCACGGACAACCAAAGGACCCAGTACTTC
CDR3aa: CASSITDNQRTQYF
v_gene: TRBV19
abundance: -
j_gene: TRBJ2-5
d_gene: -

CDR3nt: TGTGCCAGCAGTTACGGGAGGGCCCCTTATGAGCAGTTCTTC
CDR3aa: CASSYGRAPYEQFF
v_gene: TRBV6-5
abundance: -
j_gene: TRBJ2-1
d_gene: TRBD2

CDR3nt: TGTGCCAGCAGCCCCGGGACTGTCAGCCCCCAGTACTTC
CDR3aa: CASSPGTVSPQYF
v_gene: TRBV28
abundance: -
j_gene: TRBJ2-5
d_gene: -

CDR3nt: TGTGCCAGCAGCTCCACAGGGGGGAAGGCCGGGGAGCTGTTTTTT
CDR3aa: CASSSTGGKAGELFF
v_gene: TRBV11-2
abundance: -
j_gene: TRBJ2-2
d_gene: TRBD1

CDR3nt: TGTGCCAGCAGCGGGACAGGGGAGGACTATGGCTACACCTTC
CDR3aa: CASSGTGEDYGYTF
v_gene: TRBV28
abundance: -
j_gene: TRBJ1-2
d_gene: TRBD1

CDR3nt: TGTGCCAGCAGCTTAACGTCGGTCTTGGGCAGCCTCGACCCTGAAGCTTTCTTT
CDR3aa: CASSLTSVLGSLDPEAFF
v_gene: TRBV7-3
abundance: -
j_gene: TRBJ1-1
d_gene: -

CDR3nt: TGTGCCAGCAGCTTAACGGGGGGAACTAATGAAAAACTGTTTTTT
CDR3aa: CASSLTGGTNEKLFF
v_gene: TRBV7-2
abundance: -
j_gene: TRBJ1-4
d_gene: -

CDR3nt: TGTGCCAGTAGTTTCTCGGCGGACACTGAAGCTTTCTTT
CDR3aa: CASSFSADTEAFF
v_gene: TRBV19
abundance: -
j_gene: TRBJ1-1
d_gene: -

CDR3nt: TGTGCCAGCAGTGAAGCCTGGGACAGCTTAATGAACACTGAAGCTTTCTTT
CDR3aa: CASSEAWDSLMNTEAFF
v_gene: TRBV6-1
abundance: -
j_gene: TRBJ1-1
d_gene: TRBD1

CDR3nt: TGTGCCAGCAATCCAATGGGGAGGGAAGCTTTCTTT
CDR3aa: CASNPMGREAFF
v_gene: TRBV28
abundance: -
j_gene: TRBJ1-1
d_gene: -

CDR3nt: TGTGCCAGCAGTGTTGGGGGGGCCCGCAGAGCCAAAAACATTCAGTACTTC
CDR3aa: CASSVGGARRAKNIQYF
v_gene: TRBV19
abundance: -
j_gene: TRBJ2-4
d_gene: -

CDR3nt: TGTGCCAGTAGCCCGGGGACTAACTATGGCTACACCTTC
CDR3aa: CASSPGTNYGYTF
v_gene: TRBV19
abundance: once
j_gene: TRBJ1-2
d_gene: -

CDR3nt: TGTGCCAGCAGCCAGGGGGTAACTGCTGGAAACACCATATATTTT
CDR3aa: CASSQGVTAGNTIYF
v_gene: TRBV11-2
abundance: few
j_gene: TRBJ1-3
d_gene: TRBD1

CDR3nt: TGTGCCAGCAGGCCTAGCGGGAGCACAGATACGCAGTATTTT
CDR3aa: CASRPSGSTDTQYF
v_gene: TRBV6-4
abundance: -
j_gene: TRBJ2-3
d_gene: TRBD2

CDR3nt: TGTGCCACCAGCAGAGATATTTCGAGTCTCGCAGATACGCAGTATTTT
CDR3aa: CATSRDISSLADTQYF
v_gene: TRBV15
abundance: -
j_gene: TRBJ2-3
d_gene: -

CDR3nt: TGCGCCAGCAGCTTGGCAGATTCCTATGGCTACACCTTC
CDR3aa: CASSLADSYGYTF
v_gene: TRBV5-1
abundance: -
j_gene: TRBJ1-2
d_gene: -

CDR3nt: TGTGCTAGTGGTTCCCGGACAAGCTGTTTGGTCAGGAAATATAGCAATCAGCCCCAGCATTTT
CDR3aa: CASGSRTSCLVRKYSNQPQHF
v_gene: TRBV12-5
abundance: -
j_gene: TRBJ1-5
d_gene: -

CDR3nt: TGTGCCAGCAGCTCAGAGAGGGCAGAGGAGACCCAGTACTTC
CDR3aa: CASSSERAEETQYF
v_gene: TRBV7-9
abundance: -
j_gene: TRBJ2-5
d_gene: -

CDR3nt: TGTGCCAGCAGCTTAGGCCGGGACATCACTGAAGCTTTCTTT
CDR3aa: CASSLGRDITEAFF
v_gene: TRBV11-2
abundance: -
j_gene: TRBJ1-1
d_gene: -

CDR3nt: TGCGCCAGCAGCTCCGGGGGGAGGGATACGCAGTATTTT
CDR3aa: CASSSGGRDTQYF
v_gene: TRBV5-1
abundance: -
j_gene: TRBJ2-3
d_gene: TRBD2

CDR3nt: TGTGCCAGCAGTTTTATCGGGGAGCTGTTTTTT
CDR3aa: CASSFIGELFF
v_gene: TRBV12-3/TRBV12-4
abundance: -
j_gene: TRBJ2-2
d_gene: -

CDR3nt: TGTGCCAGCAGCTCTACAGAAGTCAATCAGCCCCAGCATTTT
CDR3aa: CASSSTEVNQPQHF
v_gene: TRBV6-2/TRBV6-3
abundance: -
j_gene: TRBJ1-5
d_gene: -

CDR3nt: TGTGCCAGCAGCCAAGATCTTGCGAAGCGGGAGAGGAACGAGCAGTACTTC
CDR3aa: CASSQDLAKRERNEQYF
v_gene: TRBV3-1/TRBV3-2
abundance: -
j_gene: TRBJ2-7
d_gene: TRBD2

CDR3nt: TGTGCCAGCAGTTACGATCGCACTTACCAAGAGACCCAGTACTTC
CDR3aa: CASSYDRTYQETQYF
v_gene: TRBV6-6
abundance: -
j_gene: TRBJ2-5
d_gene: -

CDR3nt: TGTGCCACCCAAGGCCGAGACAGGGAAACTGAAGCTTTCTTT
CDR3aa: CATQGRDRETEAFF
v_gene: TRBV28
abundance: -
j_gene: TRBJ1-1
d_gene: TRBD1

CDR3nt: TGTGCCAGCAGTACTGTTTCGGGGGGTTCCCTCTACGAGCAGTACTTC
CDR3aa: CASSTVSGGSLYEQYF
v_gene: TRBV28
abundance: -
j_gene: TRBJ2-7
d_gene: TRBD2

CDR3nt: TGTGCCAGCAGTTTAAGAGGGACAGGGGATGGCTACACCTTC
CDR3aa: CASSLRGTGDGYTF
v_gene: TRBV28
abundance: -
j_gene: TRBJ1-2
d_gene: TRBD1

CDR3nt: TGTGCCAGCAGCGTAGCGTTATCGGTAGCGGGAGGACAAGAGACCCAGTACTTC
CDR3aa: CASSVALSVAGGQETQYF
v_gene: TRBV9
abundance: -
j_gene: TRBJ2-5
d_gene: TRBD2

CDR3nt: TGTGCCAGCAGCGCGCCACAGACTGGAAACACCATATATTTT
CDR3aa: CASSAPQTGNTIYF
v_gene: TRBV11-2
abundance: -
j_gene: TRBJ1-3
d_gene: -

CDR3nt: TGTGCCAGCAGCTCGGGACAGGGGAATTCACCCCTCCACTTT
CDR3aa: CASSSGQGNSPLHF
v_gene: TRBV5-4
abundance: once
j_gene: TRBJ1-6
d_gene: TRBD1

CDR3nt: TGTGCCAGCAGTCTAGACTACAGCTCCTACGAGCAGTACTTC
CDR3aa: CASSLDYSSYEQYF
v_gene: TRBV28
abundance: -
j_gene: TRBJ2-7
d_gene: -

CDR3nt: TGTGCCACCAGTTCTGGACAGCCTATGGGTGGCTACACCTTC
CDR3aa: CATSSGQPMGGYTF
v_gene: TRBV24-1
abundance: -
j_gene: TRBJ1-2
d_gene: -

CDR3nt: TGTGCCAGTAGTATTGACAGGTGGACCGGGGAGCTGTTTTTT
CDR3aa: CASSIDRWTGELFF
v_gene: TRBV19
abundance: -
j_gene: TRBJ2-2
d_gene: -

CDR3nt: TGTGCCAGCTCACGCGGGACAGGGGATTACAATGAGCAGTTCTTC
CDR3aa: CASSRGTGDYNEQFF
v_gene: TRBV18
abundance: -
j_gene: TRBJ2-1
d_gene: TRBD1

CDR3nt: TGTGCCAGCAGCCCGGAGCCTAGCGGGATAGCCGGGGAGCTGTTTTTT
CDR3aa: CASSPEPSGIAGELFF
v_gene: TRBV7-2
abundance: -
j_gene: TRBJ2-2
d_gene: TRBD2

CDR3nt: TGCGCCAGCAGCCCACAGGGACTAGCGGGACCGAGCTCCTACAATGAGCAGTTCTTC
CDR3aa: CASSPQGLAGPSSYNEQFF
v_gene: TRBV4-3
abundance: -
j_gene: TRBJ2-1
d_gene: TRBD2

CDR3nt: TGTGCCAGCAGCGTAGCTTTGGCTAACCCCAGGTTCATGGATGAGCAGTTCTTC
CDR3aa: CASSVALANPRFMDEQFF
v_gene: TRBV9
abundance: -
j_gene: TRBJ2-1
d_gene: -

CDR3nt: TGTGCCAGTAGTACCGGACAGGTGAGCAATCAGCCCCAGCATTTT
CDR3aa: CASSTGQVSNQPQHF
v_gene: TRBV19
abundance: -
j_gene: TRBJ1-5
d_gene: TRBD1

CDR3nt: TGCAGTGCTAGGTCGGATCAGCCCCAGCATTTT
CDR3aa: CSARSDQPQHF
v_gene: TRBV20-1
abundance: -
j_gene: TRBJ1-5
d_gene: -

CDR3nt: TGTGCCAGCAGCTTAGCGGAGGGCCTTAGGAATGAGCAGTTCTTC
CDR3aa: CASSLAEGLRNEQFF
v_gene: TRBV7-8
abundance: -
j_gene: TRBJ2-1
d_gene: -

CDR3nt: TGTGCCAGCAGCCCGAAGGACAGGTTGAACACTGAAGCTTTCTTT
CDR3aa: CASSPKDRLNTEAFF
v_gene: TRBV7-9
abundance: few
j_gene: TRBJ1-1
d_gene: TRBD1

CDR3nt: TGTGCCAGCAGCTTCTCCAGGCAAGAGACCCAGTACTTC
CDR3aa: CASSFSRQETQYF
v_gene: TRBV7-2
abundance: -
j_gene: TRBJ2-5
d_gene: -

CDR3nt: TGTGCCAGCAGCTTAGGGGGAGGGCCCTACAATGAGCAGTTCTTC
CDR3aa: CASSLGGGPYNEQFF
v_gene: TRBV7-3
abundance: once
j_gene: TRBJ2-1
d_gene: TRBD2

CDR3nt: TGTGCCTGGAGTGTGGGAGGTCAAGATACGCAGTATTTT
CDR3aa: CAWSVGGQDTQYF
v_gene: TRBV30
abundance: -
j_gene: TRBJ2-3
d_gene: -

CDR3nt: TGCAGTGCTAGTAGGGACAGGGGGGGTTTCCTCTCCTACGAGCAGTACTTC
CDR3aa: CSASRDRGGFLSYEQYF
v_gene: TRBV20-1
abundance: -
j_gene: TRBJ2-7
d_gene: TRBD1

CDR3nt: TGTGCCACCTCTGAACCGGGACAGGGCGATGGCTACACCTTC
CDR3aa: CATSEPGQGDGYTF
v_gene: TRBV28
abundance: -
j_gene: TRBJ1-2
d_gene: TRBD1

CDR3nt: TGTGCCAGCAGCCGCACAGGTCAAGAGACCCAGTACTTC
CDR3aa: CASSRTGQETQYF
v_gene: TRBV5-4
abundance: -
j_gene: TRBJ2-5
d_gene: -

CDR3nt: TGTGCCAGCAACGGACTAGCGGGAGATTTAACCTACAATGAGCAGTTCTTC
CDR3aa: CASNGLAGDLTYNEQFF
v_gene: TRBV5-6
abundance: -
j_gene: TRBJ2-1
d_gene: TRBD2

CDR3nt: TGTGCCAGCAGCTTCGACAGGGCGACAGGCCAGCCCCAGCATTTT
CDR3aa: CASSFDRATGQPQHF
v_gene: TRBV7-2
abundance: -
j_gene: TRBJ1-5
d_gene: TRBD1

CDR3nt: TGTGCCAGCAGTTTATCATGGGCTAGCGGGAGTCTCTACGAGCAGTACTTC
CDR3aa: CASSLSWASGSLYEQYF
v_gene: TRBV27
abundance: -
j_gene: TRBJ2-7
d_gene: TRBD2

CDR3nt: TGTGCCAGCTCAGGCATGGACGGGACTGTCAATCAGCCCCAGCATTTT
CDR3aa: CASSGMDGTVNQPQHF
v_gene: TRBV18
abundance: -
j_gene: TRBJ1-5
d_gene: -

CDR3nt: TGTGCCACCGAAGGGACAGTAGACTACGAGCAGTACTTC
CDR3aa: CATEGTVDYEQYF
v_gene: TRBV28
abundance: -
j_gene: TRBJ2-7
d_gene: TRBD1

CDR3nt: TGCAGCGTTGGTGGAGCAAGCACAGATACGCAGTATTTT
CDR3aa: CSVGGASTDTQYF
v_gene: TRBV29-1
abundance: -
j_gene: TRBJ2-3
d_gene: -

CDR3nt: TGTGCCAGCTCTCCAGCGGTCGCCGCAGATACGCAGTATTTT
CDR3aa: CASSPAVAADTQYF
v_gene: TRBV18
abundance: -
j_gene: TRBJ2-3
d_gene: -

CDR3nt: TGCGCCAGCAGCTTGGTCCTCCGGCAGGGTGGCTACACCTTC
CDR3aa: CASSLVLRQGGYTF
v_gene: TRBV5-1
abundance: -
j_gene: TRBJ1-2
d_gene: -

CDR3nt: TGTGCCAGCAGCTTAGCCGGGACAGGTCCACAGCCCCAGCATTTT
CDR3aa: CASSLAGTGPQPQHF
v_gene: TRBV7-9
abundance: once
j_gene: TRBJ1-5
d_gene: TRBD1

CDR3nt: TGTGCCAGCAGCTTAAAGGCCGGGGACAGGGGTTACGAGCAGTACTTC
CDR3aa: CASSLKAGDRGYEQYF
v_gene: TRBV7-3
abundance: -
j_gene: TRBJ2-7
d_gene: TRBD1

CDR3nt: TGTGCCAGCAGCAGAGGACATACGAACACTGAAGCTTTCTTT
CDR3aa: CASSRGHTNTEAFF
v_gene: TRBV7-8
abundance: -
j_gene: TRBJ1-1
d_gene: -